The rows below give T cell receptor beta chains drawn from one sample of a study of blood T cell repertoires in COVID-19. The assay was immunoSEQ multiplex PCR, and TCRdb's table has in-frame clones only and misses some. This sample has 150,000 to 200,000 clones; about 88% occur once, and the top ten carry under 6.5%. Sequenced material: peripheral blood. These receptors were collected from a man aged 35 to 55 with active or convalescent COVID-19. Both conserved end residues are part of each CDR3. Fields, in order: J gene, V gene, D gene, clone size, CDR3 protein, CDR3 DNA. D genes are given only for firm matches. Clone size is shown for a subset of rows, as once, few, many or a class of expanded clone.

TRBJ2-3 | TRBV12-5 | . | . | CASGSTRAGFTDTQYF | TGTGCTAGTGGTTCCACTCGTGCGGGTTTCACAGATACGCAGTATTTT
TRBJ1-1 | TRBV5-1 | . | once | CASSSDGSTTEAFF | TGCGCCAGCAGCTCGGACGGGAGTACAACTGAAGCTTTCTTT
TRBJ2-6 | TRBV19 | TRBD1 | . | CASSYFRQGASGANVLTF | TGTGCCAGTAGTTATTTCCGACAGGGGGCCTCTGGGGCCAACGTCCTGACTTTC
TRBJ1-1 | TRBV18 | TRBD1 | . | CASSPAQGYTEAFF | TGTGCCAGCTCACCAGCACAGGGGTACACTGAAGCTTTCTTT
TRBJ1-1 | TRBV4-1 | . | . | CASSQEGSFMTGGYTEAFF | TGCGCCAGCAGCCAAGAGGGATCCTTCATGACAGGAGGATACACTGAAGCTTTCTTT
TRBJ2-3 | TRBV19 | TRBD2 | . | CASGSGGALTDTQYF | TGTGCCAGTGGGAGCGGGGGGGCCCTCACAGATACGCAGTATTTT
TRBJ2-5 | TRBV19 | . | . | CASSIGRQETQYF | TGTGCCAGTAGTATAGGCAGACAAGAGACCCAGTACTTC
TRBJ1-2 | TRBV6-2/TRBV6-3 | . | . | CASSYSTLGGYTF | TGTGCCAGCAGTTACTCGACTTTAGGCGGCTACACCTTC
TRBJ1-5 | TRBV6-1 | . | . | CASSETGDNQPQHF | TGTGCCAGCAGTGAAACAGGCGACAATCAGCCCCAGCATTTT
TRBJ2-7 | TRBV3-1/TRBV3-2 | . | . | CASSFNPGGLLHEQYF | TGTGCCAGCAGCTTTAATCCGGGGGGCCTCCTCCACGAGCAGTACTTC
TRBJ1-1 | TRBV7-8 | TRBD1 | once | CASRPKTGTGFNTEAFF | TGTGCCAGCAGGCCAAAAACGGGGACAGGCTTTAACACTGAAGCTTTCTTT
TRBJ2-1 | TRBV7-3 | . | . | CASSLKVGGTSSNEQFF | TGTGCCAGCAGCTTAAAGGTAGGGGGTACGTCTTCCAATGAGCAGTTCTTC
TRBJ1-4 | TRBV7-8 | . | . | CASSPSWGVNEKLFF | TGTGCCAGCAGCCCTTCGTGGGGGGTAAATGAAAAACTGTTTTTT
TRBJ1-6 | TRBV6-5 | TRBD1 | . | CASIRDRVSNSPLHF | TGTGCCAGCATTCGGGACAGGGTATCGAATTCACCCCTCCACTTT
TRBJ1-2 | TRBV5-1 | TRBD1 | . | CASSLGQAVSYYGYTF | TGCGCCAGCAGCTTAGGACAGGCGGTCTCCTACTATGGCTACACCTTC
TRBJ2-7 | TRBV2 | . | . | CASSFYEAVYEQYF | TGTGCCAGCAGTTTTTATGAAGCGGTCTACGAGCAGTACTTC
TRBJ1-1 | TRBV19 | . | . | CASSIVLTGRAEAFF | TGTGCCAGTAGTATAGTTCTTACAGGGCGCGCTGAAGCTTTCTTT
TRBJ1-4 | TRBV7-9 | . | . | CASSAQENASEKLFF | TGTGCCAGCAGCGCCCAAGAAAACGCGAGTGAAAAACTGTTTTTT
TRBJ1-1 | TRBV19 | . | . | CASSAADEYTEAFF | TGTGCCAGTAGTGCGGCAGACGAGTACACTGAAGCTTTCTTT
TRBJ2-5 | TRBV3-1/TRBV3-2 | . | . | CASSRGLTETQYF | TGTGCCAGCAGCCGAGGACTGACTGAGACCCAGTACTTC
TRBJ1-5 | TRBV24-1 | . | . | CATSDPGTSNQPQHF | TGTGCCACCAGTGATCCCGGGACAAGCAATCAGCCCCAGCATTTT
TRBJ2-1 | TRBV28 | . | . | CATVGVGEQFF | TGTGCCACCGTCGGGGTCGGTGAGCAGTTCTTC
TRBJ1-4 | TRBV25-1 | TRBD1 | . | CASSPWTGNEKLFF | TGTGCCAGCAGCCCTTGGACAGGGAATGAAAAACTGTTTTTT
TRBJ2-7 | TRBV12-5 | TRBD1 | few | CASGDPGQGWDEQYF | TGTGCTAGTGGTGACCCGGGACAGGGGTGGGACGAGCAGTACTTC
TRBJ1-6 | TRBV7-2 | . | . | CASSLGGNGSPLHF | TGTGCCAGCAGCTTAGGAGGGAACGGTTCACCCCTCCACTTT
TRBJ1-1 | TRBV14 | . | . | CASSQVPGWRAFF | TGTGCCAGCAGCCAAGTTCCGGGGTGGCGAGCTTTCTTT
TRBJ1-4 | TRBV19 | TRBD1 | once | CASSLGGQGEKLFF | TGTGCCAGTAGCTTGGGGGGACAGGGTGAAAAACTGTTTTTT
TRBJ2-2 | TRBV9 | TRBD2 | . | CASSPLAGGAGELFF | TGTGCCAGCAGCCCCCTAGCGGGGGGGGCGGGGGAGCTGTTTTTT